This T cell receptor beta chain was obtained from a study of identical twins. The table lists this clonotype with a few counts. TCRdb redid the calling of the 5' RACE reads with MiXCR, one entry per CDR3 protein. The sample includes hundreds of thousands of distinct CDR3 sequences, 20% to 25% of them seen just once. V was pared by 5 bases and J by 10 bases, with 5 bases of the junction left unmatched. Germline V CDR1 and CDR2: SQVTM, ANQGSEA. The CDR3 is made up of 13 amino acids. This sample also appeared in a second study, on T cells expressing NK-cell markers.

The chain recombines TRBV29-1 with TRBJ1-6; 10 nucleotides line up with TRBD1. The TCR was taken from a young woman in good health. The sequenced material came from PBMCs. The CDR3 is CSVRDRGWSPLHF. CDR3 nucleotide sequence: TGCAGCGTTCGGGACAGGGGTTGGTCACCCCTCCACTTT.